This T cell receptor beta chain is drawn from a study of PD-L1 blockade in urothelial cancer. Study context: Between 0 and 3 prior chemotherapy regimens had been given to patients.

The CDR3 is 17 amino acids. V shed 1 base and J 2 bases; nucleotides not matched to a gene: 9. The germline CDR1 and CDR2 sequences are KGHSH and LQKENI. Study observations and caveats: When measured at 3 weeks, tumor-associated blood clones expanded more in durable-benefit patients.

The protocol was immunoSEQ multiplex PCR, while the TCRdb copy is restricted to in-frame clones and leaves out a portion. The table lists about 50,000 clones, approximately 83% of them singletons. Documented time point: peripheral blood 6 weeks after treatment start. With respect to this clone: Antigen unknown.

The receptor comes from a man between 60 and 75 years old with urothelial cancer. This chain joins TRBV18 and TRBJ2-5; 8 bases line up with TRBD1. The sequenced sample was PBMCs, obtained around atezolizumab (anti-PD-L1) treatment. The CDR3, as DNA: TGTGCCAGCTCACCACTAGGACAGGGCCCACCTCAAGAGACCCAGTACTTC. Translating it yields CASSPLGQGPPQETQYF.